One sample yielded the 30 T cell receptor beta chains listed below, sequenced in a study of control samples from healthy donors and cancer patients (dated by TCRdb to the early 2020s). Libraries were made using the immunoSEQ multiplex PCR assay. Not all clones reach the TCRdb copy of this immuneACCESS table, which keeps in-frame sequences only. Checked studies attribute under half of the gap to unresolved V genes and leave the rest unexplained. A total of under 200,000 clones appear in this sample, 90% to 95% of them only once. Together, the top ten hold roughly 4.3% of the sample. The sample comprised blood. The receptors come from an older woman in good health.

The DNA for the CDR3 is TGTGCCAGCAGCTTAACGATGATGAGCTCCTACAATGAGCAGTTCTTC. Protein sequence: CASSLTMMSSYNEQFF. V usage is TRBV7-3 and J usage is TRBJ2-1; D ambiguous. CDR3 length: 16 amino acids. Germline loops: CDR1 SGHTA, CDR2 FQGTGA. V shed 0 bases and J shed 0 bases, with 9 bases lying between them.

This chain joins TRBV18 and TRBJ2-6; D unresolved. This CDR3 spans 16 amino acids. Germline assignment: CDR1 KGHSH and CDR2 LQKENI. Trimming shortened V by 0 bases and J by 4 bases, and 10 bases separated the two germline ends. CDR3 nucleotides: TGTGCCAGCTCACCACCTTTCGGGTCCGGGGCCAACGTCCTGACTTTC. This translates into CASSPPFGSGANVLTF.

Here the CDR3 DNA reads TGTGCCAGCAGGCCACAGTATACTAGCACAGATACGCAGTATTTT. It encodes CASRPQYTSTDTQYF. The V gene is TRBV6-5, the J gene TRBJ2-3; D not resolved. Germline V gene sequence: CDR1 MNHEY, CDR2 SVGAGI. This CDR3 has 15 amino acids. Trimming took 6 bases from V and 0 from J, leaving 13 bases between them.

The chain employs TRBV29-1 and TRBJ2-3, with 12 bases lining up with TRBD2. CDR3 length: 14 residues. Germline CDR1 reads SQVTM; CDR2 reads ANQGSEA. V gave up 8 bases and J gave up 3 bases; unmatched junction bases: 6. CDR3 nucleotides: TGCAGCTCTCCGGGGACTAGCGGGACAGATACGCAGTATTTT. Translated: CSSPGTSGTDTQYF.

The chain's CDR3 is CASSPGTGNYGYTF. The CDR3 DNA reads TGTGCCAGCAGTCCCGGGACCGGGAACTATGGCTACACCTTC. The chain employs TRBV6-5 and TRBJ1-2, with D maybe TRBD1 (5 bases). The CDR3 length is 14 residues. Trimming removed 5 bases from V and 2 bases from J, with 12 bases in between. The germline V gene has CDR1 MNHEY and CDR2 SVGAGI.

This chain's CDR3 is CASSILQGIYTEAFF. Written as DNA, the CDR3 is TGTGCCAGTAGTATACTACAGGGGATCTACACTGAAGCTTTCTTT. V is TRBV19 and J is TRBJ1-1; 7 bases align to TRBD1. The CDR3 loop spans 15 amino acids. CDR1 and CDR2 from the germline V gene are LNHDA and SQIVND (reference sequence). Unmatched junction bases numbered 6, after V lost 2 bases and J lost 3 bases.

The rearrangement links TRBV29-1 to TRBJ1-1, with D hard to call. There are 9 residues in the CDR3. Germline V gives CDR1 SQVTM, CDR2 ANQGSEA. Trimming shortened V by 6 bases and J by 10 bases, and 9 bases separated the two germline ends. CDR3 loop: CSVREAAFF. DNA for the CDR3: TGCAGCGTCCGGGAGGCAGCTTTCTTT. The full variable domain, completed using reference TRBV29-1 and TRBJ1-1, is SAVISQKPSRDICQRGTSLTIQCQVDSQVTMMFWYRQQPGQSLTLIATANQGSEATYESGFVIDKFPISRPNLTFSTLTVSNMSPEDSSIYLCSVREAAFFGQGTRLTVV.

The genes are TRBV15 and TRBJ1-1; no definite D call. Germline V gives CDR1 LNHNV, CDR2 YYDKDF (reference sequence). The CDR3 runs to 15 residues. The V end was cut by 0 bases, the J end by 1 base, with 9 bases between. CDR3 in amino acids: CATSRDGAANTEAFF. The CDR3 DNA sequence: TGTGCCACCAGCAGAGATGGTGCAGCGAACACTGAAGCTTTCTTT.

This chain joins TRBV20-1 and TRBJ1-1; the D is unclear. Germline CDR1 and CDR2: DFQATT and SNEGSKA (reference sequence). The CDR3 extends over 12 amino acids. V lost 3 bases to trimming and J lost 3 bases, with 8 bases between them. The CDR3 is CSASYRDTEAFF. CDR3 DNA sequence: TGCAGTGCTAGTTATCGTGACACTGAAGCTTTCTTT.

This chain connects TRBV9 to TRBJ2-1, with 7 bases identical to TRBD1. Germline V gene data show CDR1 as SGDLS and CDR2 as YYNGEE. The length of the CDR3 is 16 residues. V was clipped by 0 bases and J by 2 bases; unmatched bases: 5. DNA of the CDR3: TGTGCCAGCAGCGTAGTATACACAGGGGCCTACAATGAGCAGTTCTTC. Amino acids: CASSVVYTGAYNEQFF.

This sequence joins TRBV27 and TRBJ1-2, with a possible D match to TRBD1 (5 bases). The CDR3 sequence is 14 residues long. V lost 4 bases to trimming and J lost 1 base, with 10 bases between them. Germline lookup yields CDR1 MNHEY and CDR2 SMNVEV (reference sequence). The CDR3 bases are TGTGCCAGCAGTTCGATCAGGGATAACTATGGCTACACCTTC. It codes for CASSSIRDNYGYTF.

The count of this clone is one. The rearrangement uses TRBV2 and TRBJ1-1; D uncertain. The CDR3 covers 12 residues. In germline, CDR1 is SNHLY, CDR2 FYNNEI. The V and J ends lost 5 bases and 2 bases respectively, with 6 bases between them. The CDR3 here is CASSNYNTEAFF. CDR3 nucleotides: TGTGCCAGCAGTAACTATAACACTGAAGCTTTCTTT.

CDR3 in amino acids: CASMTSGAYEQYF. The CDR3 DNA sequence: TGTGCCAGCATGACTAGCGGGGCCTACGAGCAGTACTTC. This chain joins TRBV3-1 (or the pseudogene TRBV3-2) and TRBJ2-7; 11 bases map to TRBD2. Germline V gives CDR1 LGHDT, CDR2 YNNKEL (reference sequence). Trimming at V came to 7 bases and at J to 2 bases, leaving 1 base not matched to a gene. CDR3 size: 13 residues.

The rearrangement uses TRBV27 and TRBJ2-7; 8 bases align to TRBD1. Germline values: CDR1 MNHEY, CDR2 SMNVEV (reference sequence). V was pared by 5 bases and J by 1 base, with 4 bases of the junction left unmatched. The CDR3 runs 14 residues. The chain's CDR3 is CASSPRQGSYEQYF. The CDR3 region has the DNA TGTGCCAGCAGTCCCCGACAGGGGTCCTACGAGCAGTACTTC.

The CDR3 DNA reads TGTGCCATCAGTGCTGGGAATGAGCAGTTCTTC. Translating gives CAISAGNEQFF. The chain is built from TRBV10-3 and TRBJ2-1; D gene uncertain. Germline CDR1 is ENHRY and CDR2 is SYGVKD. V lost 4 bases and J lost 7, with 5 bases in between. This CDR3 has 11 residues.

The CDR3 nucleotides are TGCGCCAGCAGTCAATCAGGCCAGATTCCTCCGGCCCTCCACTTT. Its protein is CASSQSGQIPPALHF. V is TRBV23-1 and J is TRBJ1-6; no clear D gene. TRBV23-1 is an ORF for which the function is uncertain. Trimming removed 0 bases at V and 14 bases at J, with 17 bases between. This CDR3 contains 15 residues.

The chain employs TRBV27 and TRBJ1-1; D ambiguous. The CDR3 is 13 residues long. With 8 bases removed from V and 4 bases from J, the gap between germline ends came to 14 bases. Germline loops: CDR1 MNHEY, CDR2 SMNVEV (reference sequence). CDR3 region: CASGRVRITEAFF. The CDR3 nucleotides read TGTGCCAGCGGGAGGGTACGCATCACTGAAGCTTTCTTT.

V and J are TRBV23-1 and TRBJ1-1; 7 bases map to TRBD1. TRBV23-1 is filed as an ORF, its function uncertain. There are 21 residues in the CDR3. The V segment lost 0 bases and the J segment 0 bases; nucleotides outside the gene matches: 19. The CDR3 sequence is CASSQSWTGIDRRTMNTEAFF. The CDR3 DNA is TGCGCCAGCAGTCAATCCTGGACAGGAATAGATAGAAGAACTATGAACACTGAAGCTTTCTTT.

The gene calls are TRBV7-6 and TRBJ1-3; 7 nucleotides line up with TRBD1. Trimming removed 3 bases from V and 0 bases from J; junction bases left unmatched: 5. Germline V gene lookup returns CDR1 SGHVS and CDR2 FNYEAQ. The CDR3 spans 16 residues. The CDR3 protein is CASSLGQLLSGNTIYF. The DNA of the CDR3 is TGTGCCAGCAGCTTGGGACAGCTCCTCTCTGGAAACACCATATATTTT.

This chain links TRBV10-1 with TRBJ2-3, with 12 bases that match TRBD2. CDR1 is WNHNN, CDR2 SYGVQD, per germline (reference sequence). The V and J ends lost 2 bases and 2 bases, in that order; junction bases with no gene match: 2. The CDR3 has 16 amino acids. This CDR3 is CASSERLAGDTDTQYF. The CDR3, as DNA: TGCGCCAGCAGTGAGCGACTAGCGGGGGACACAGATACGCAGTATTTT.

A single count supports this clone. The chain carries TRBV7-2 and TRBJ1-4, with a possible D match to TRBD1 (6 bases). Germline CDR1 SGHTA, CDR2 FQGNSA. The CDR3 extends over 15 amino acids. V was shortened by 5 bases and J by 4 bases, with 14 bases between the two germline ends. The CDR3 bases are TGTGCCAGCAGCAGAAGACAGGCCCTTAATGAAAAACTGTTTTTT. This encodes CASSRRQALNEKLFF.

The V and J genes are TRBV5-1 and TRBJ2-5, with D maybe TRBD2 (5 bases). This CDR3 is built from 13 residues. The V gene's germline CDR1 is SGHRS and CDR2 YFSETQ. Trimming pared 1 base from V and 5 bases from J, leaving 9 bases between. CDR3 sequence reads: CASSLWRSETQYF. CDR3 coding DNA: TGCGCCAGCAGCTTGTGGAGGTCGGAGACCCAGTACTTC.

Concerning this clone: At one end, the junction sequence differs from germline, possibly due to a read error. The chain carries TRBV28 and TRBJ1-5; D is unclear. Germline CDR1 and CDR2: MDHEN and SYDVKM. The CDR3 contains 17 residues. The CDR3 nucleotides read TGTGCCGGCAGTTCGTACAAAAGGGAGTCGGGCAATCAGCCCCAGCATTTT. It translates to CAGSSYKRESGNQPQHF.

The rearrangement joins TRBV30 to TRBJ1-2, with a possible D match to TRBD1 (5 bases). This CDR3 has 15 residues. V was pared by 2 bases and J by 4 bases, with 17 bases between. Germline V gene sequence: CDR1 GTSNPN, CDR2 SVGIG (reference sequence). DNA of the CDR3: TGTGCCTGGAGTCTGGGGACGGAATCTTCCTATGGCTACACCTTC. It translates to CAWSLGTESSYGYTF.

In regard to this clone: The sample has other DNA sequences that encode this CDR3 too. The CDR3 spells CASSQGTEAFF. The CDR3 DNA reads as TGTGCCAGCAGCCAGGGCACTGAAGCTTTCTTT. The chain links TRBV6-2 or TRBV6-3 to TRBJ1-1, with a weak D call TRBD1 (5 bases). The germline V gene encodes CDR1 MNHEY and CDR2 SVGEGT. This CDR3 contains 11 residues. V lost 6 bases to trimming and J lost 4 bases, with 6 bases between them.

V gene TRBV29-1 combines with J gene TRBJ1-4; 7 nucleotides align to TRBD1. This CDR3 has 12 residues. The junction had 8 bases not matched to a gene; V was cut back by 6 bases and J by 10 bases. Germline CDR1 reads SQVTM; CDR2 reads ANQGSEA. CDR3 sequence (DNA): TGCAGCGTGACAGGGTATAGTGGAAAACTGTTTTTT. This encodes CSVTGYSGKLFF.

The rearrangement joins TRBV7-2 to TRBJ1-1; 7 bases match TRBD1. The junction had 4 bases not matched to a gene; V was cut back by 3 bases and J by 0 bases. Germline CDR1 is SGHTA and CDR2 is FQGNSA. This CDR3 spans 15 amino acids. CDR3 region: CASSFRQGLNTEAFF. The CDR3 DNA is TGTGCCAGCAGCTTCCGACAGGGCCTGAACACTGAAGCTTTCTTT.

This chain uses TRBV5-4 with TRBJ2-1; weak D call: TRBD2 (5 bases). CDR1 SGHNT and CDR2 YYREEE come from the germline V gene (reference sequence). Trimming took 1 base from V and 8 from J, leaving 13 bases between them. The CDR3 is made up of 14 amino acids. The CDR3 sequence: CASSLRLAGDEQFF. In DNA, the CDR3 is TGTGCCAGCAGCTTGAGGCTAGCAGGCGATGAGCAGTTCTTC.

V gene TRBV2 combines with J gene TRBJ2-7; maybe TRBD1 (5 bases). Germline CDR1 and CDR2: SNHLY and FYNNEI. The CDR3 spans 13 residues. V lost 4 bases and J 3 bases, leaving 10 bases between the germline ends. The CDR3 region has the DNA TGTGCCAGCAGTGTGGGGCCCATCTACGAGCAGTACTTC. Its protein is CASSVGPIYEQYF. The variable domain in full, with the rest retrieved from reference TRBV2 and TRBJ2-7, is EPEVTQTPSHQVTQMGQEVILRCVPISNHLYFYWYRQILGQKVEFLVSFYNNEISEKSEIFDDQFSVERPDGSNFTLKIRSTKLEDSAMYFCASSVGPIYEQYFGPGTRLTVT.

This clone was found once. The rearrangement links TRBV5-4 to TRBJ2-2, with 14 nucleotides matching TRBD2. CDR1 and CDR2 from the germline V gene are SGHNT and YYREEE (reference sequence). The V and J ends lost 4 bases and 6 bases, in that order; junction bases with no gene match: 8. The CDR3 is made up of 17 amino acids. The CDR3 region has the DNA TGTGCCAGCAGCCTGACTAGCGGGGGGGCCCGACCCGGGGAGCTGTTTTTT. This encodes CASSLTSGGARPGELFF.